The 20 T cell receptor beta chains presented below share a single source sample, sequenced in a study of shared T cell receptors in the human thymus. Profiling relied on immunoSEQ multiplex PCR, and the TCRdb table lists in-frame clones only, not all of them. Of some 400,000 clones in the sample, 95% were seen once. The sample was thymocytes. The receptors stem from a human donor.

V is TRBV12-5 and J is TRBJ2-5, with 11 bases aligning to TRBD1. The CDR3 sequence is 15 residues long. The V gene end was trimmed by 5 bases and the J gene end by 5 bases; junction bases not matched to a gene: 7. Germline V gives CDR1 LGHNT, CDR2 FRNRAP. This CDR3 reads CASGTDRGQGETQYF. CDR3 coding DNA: TGTGCTAGTGGTACGGACAGGGGGCAGGGGGAGACCCAGTACTTC.

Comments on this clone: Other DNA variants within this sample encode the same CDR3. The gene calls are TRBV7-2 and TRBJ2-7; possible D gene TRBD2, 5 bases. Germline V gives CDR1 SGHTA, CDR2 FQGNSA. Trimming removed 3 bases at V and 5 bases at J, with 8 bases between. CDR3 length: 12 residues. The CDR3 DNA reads TGTGCCAGCAGCTTGAAGGGAGACGAGCAGTACTTC. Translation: CASSLKGDEQYF.

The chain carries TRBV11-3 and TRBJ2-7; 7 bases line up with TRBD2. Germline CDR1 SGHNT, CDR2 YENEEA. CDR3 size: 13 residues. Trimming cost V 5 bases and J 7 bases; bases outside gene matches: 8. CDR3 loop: CASSPKRDEEQYF. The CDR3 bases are TGTGCCAGCAGCCCGAAGCGGGATGAGGAGCAGTACTTC.

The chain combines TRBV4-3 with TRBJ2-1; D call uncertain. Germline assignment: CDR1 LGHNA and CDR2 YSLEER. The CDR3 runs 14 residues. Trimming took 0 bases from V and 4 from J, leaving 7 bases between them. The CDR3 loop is CASSQDLAYNEQFF. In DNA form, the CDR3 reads TGCGCCAGCAGCCAAGATCTTGCGTACAATGAGCAGTTCTTC.

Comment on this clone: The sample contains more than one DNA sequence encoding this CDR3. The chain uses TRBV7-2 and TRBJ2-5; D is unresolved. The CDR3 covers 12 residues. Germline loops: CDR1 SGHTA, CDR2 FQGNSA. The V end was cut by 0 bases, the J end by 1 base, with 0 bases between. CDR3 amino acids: CASSLAQETQYF. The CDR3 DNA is TGTGCCAGCAGCTTAGCCCAAGAGACCCAGTACTTC. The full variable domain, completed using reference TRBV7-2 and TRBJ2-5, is GAGVSQSPSNKVTEKGKDVELRCDPISGHTALYWYRQSLGQGLEFLIYFQGNSAPDKSGLPSDRFSAERTGGSVSTLTIQRTQQEDSAVYLCASSLAQETQYFGPGTRLLVL.

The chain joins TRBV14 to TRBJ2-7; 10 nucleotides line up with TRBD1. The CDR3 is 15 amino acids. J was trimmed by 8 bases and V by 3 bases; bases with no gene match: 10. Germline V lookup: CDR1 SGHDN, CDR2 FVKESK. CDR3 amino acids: CASSQPGTGATKQYF. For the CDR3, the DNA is TGTGCCAGCAGCCAGCCCGGGACAGGGGCTACGAAGCAGTACTTC. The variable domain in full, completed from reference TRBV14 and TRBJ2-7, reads EAGVTQFPSHSVIEKGQTVTLRCDPISGHDNLYWYRRVMGKEIKFLLHFVKESKQDESGMPNNRFLAERTGGTYSTLKVQPAELEDSGVYFCASSQPGTGATKQYFGPGTRLTVT.

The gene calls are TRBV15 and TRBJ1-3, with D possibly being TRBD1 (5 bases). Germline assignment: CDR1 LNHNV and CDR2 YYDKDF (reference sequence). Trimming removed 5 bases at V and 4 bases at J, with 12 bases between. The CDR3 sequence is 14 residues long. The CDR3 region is CATSYRDAGNTIYF. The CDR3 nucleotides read TGTGCCACCAGCTACCGGGACGCGGGAAACACCATATATTTT.

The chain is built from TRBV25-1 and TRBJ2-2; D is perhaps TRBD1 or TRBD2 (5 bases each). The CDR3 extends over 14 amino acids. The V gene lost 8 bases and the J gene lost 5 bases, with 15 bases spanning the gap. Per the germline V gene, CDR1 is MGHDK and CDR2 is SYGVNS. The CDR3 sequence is CASARRAGTGELFF. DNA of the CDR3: TGTGCCAGCGCCCGGCGGGCAGGGACCGGGGAGCTGTTTTTT.

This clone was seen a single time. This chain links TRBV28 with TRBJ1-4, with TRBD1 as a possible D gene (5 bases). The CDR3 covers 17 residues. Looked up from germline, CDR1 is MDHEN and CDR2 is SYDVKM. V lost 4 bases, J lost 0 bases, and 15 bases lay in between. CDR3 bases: TGTGCCAGCAGTTCAAACCATAGACAGACAACTAATGAAAAACTGTTTTTT. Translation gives CASSSNHRQTTNEKLFF.

This chain's CDR3 is CASSPYSGTGGGGNQPQHF. The CDR3 bases are TGTGCCAGCAGTCCCTACTCCGGGACAGGGGGTGGGGGCAATCAGCCCCAGCATTTT. The J gene is TRBJ1-5, the V gene TRBV27, with 11 bases matching TRBD1. After removal of 5 bases from V and 2 bases from J, the junction contained 14 bases not matched to a gene. Per the germline V gene, CDR1 is MNHEY and CDR2 is SMNVEV (reference sequence). This CDR3 has 19 residues.

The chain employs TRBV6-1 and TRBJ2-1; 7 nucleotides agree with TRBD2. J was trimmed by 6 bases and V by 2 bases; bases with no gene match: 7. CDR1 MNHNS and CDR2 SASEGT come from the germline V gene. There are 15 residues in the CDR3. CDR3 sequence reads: CASSERTSEGNEQFF. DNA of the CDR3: TGTGCCAGCAGTGAACGCACTAGCGAGGGCAATGAGCAGTTCTTC.

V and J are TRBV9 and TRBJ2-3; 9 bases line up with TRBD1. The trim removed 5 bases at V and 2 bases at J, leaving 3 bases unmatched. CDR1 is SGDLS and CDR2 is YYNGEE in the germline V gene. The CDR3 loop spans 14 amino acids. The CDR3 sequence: CASRGTGYTDTQYF. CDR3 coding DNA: TGTGCCAGCAGGGGGACAGGGTACACAGATACGCAGTATTTT. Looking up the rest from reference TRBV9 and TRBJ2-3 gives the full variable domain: DSGVTQTPKHLITATGQRVTLRCSPRSGDLSVYWYQQSLDQGLQFLIQYYNGEERAKGNILERFSAQQFPDLHSELNLSSLELGDSALYFCASRGTGYTDTQYFGPGTRLTVL.

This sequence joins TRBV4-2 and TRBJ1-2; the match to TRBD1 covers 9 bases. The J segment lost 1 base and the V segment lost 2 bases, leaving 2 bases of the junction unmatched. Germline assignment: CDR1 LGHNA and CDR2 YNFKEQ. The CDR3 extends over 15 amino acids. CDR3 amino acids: CASSQRDRDNYGYTF. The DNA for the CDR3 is TGTGCCAGCAGCCAAAGGGACAGGGATAACTATGGCTACACCTTC.

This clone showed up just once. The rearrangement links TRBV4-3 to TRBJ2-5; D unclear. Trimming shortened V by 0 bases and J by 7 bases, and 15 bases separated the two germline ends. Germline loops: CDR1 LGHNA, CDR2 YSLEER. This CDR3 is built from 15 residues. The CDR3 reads CASSQERPGPGTQYF. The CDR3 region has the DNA TGCGCCAGCAGCCAAGAACGCCCCGGTCCAGGGACCCAGTACTTC.

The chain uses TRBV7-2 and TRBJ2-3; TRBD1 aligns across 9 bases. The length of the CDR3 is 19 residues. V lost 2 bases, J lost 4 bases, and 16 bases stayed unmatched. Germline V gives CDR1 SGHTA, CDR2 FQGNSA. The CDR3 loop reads CASSLMGRDRAVVADTQYF. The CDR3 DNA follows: TGTGCCAGCAGCTTAATGGGGCGGGACAGGGCCGTCGTCGCAGATACGCAGTATTTT. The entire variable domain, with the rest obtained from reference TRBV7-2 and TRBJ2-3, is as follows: GAGVSQSPSNKVTEKGKDVELRCDPISGHTALYWYRQSLGQGLEFLIYFQGNSAPDKSGLPSDRFSAERTGGSVSTLTIQRTQQEDSAVYLCASSLMGRDRAVVADTQYFGPGTRLTVL.

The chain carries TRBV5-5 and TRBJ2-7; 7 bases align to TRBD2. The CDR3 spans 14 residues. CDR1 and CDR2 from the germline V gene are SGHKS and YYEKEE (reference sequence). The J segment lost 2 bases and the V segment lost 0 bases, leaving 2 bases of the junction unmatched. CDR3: CASSLGGGTYEQYF. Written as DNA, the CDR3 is TGTGCCAGCAGCTTGGGCGGGGGTACCTACGAGCAGTACTTC. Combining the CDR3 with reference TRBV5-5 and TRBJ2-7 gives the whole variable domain DAGVTQSPTHLIKTRGQQVTLRCSPISGHKSVSWYQQVLGQGPQFIFQYYEKEERGRGNFPDRFSARQFPNYSSELNVNALLLGDSALYLCASSLGGGTYEQYFGPGTRLTVT.

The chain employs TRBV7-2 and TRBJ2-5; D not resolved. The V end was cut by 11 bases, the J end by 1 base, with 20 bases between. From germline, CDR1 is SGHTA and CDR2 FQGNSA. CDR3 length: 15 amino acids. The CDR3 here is CAGRKDQRIQETQYF. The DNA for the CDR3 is TGTGCCGGTAGAAAAGACCAGCGAATCCAAGAGACCCAGTACTTC.

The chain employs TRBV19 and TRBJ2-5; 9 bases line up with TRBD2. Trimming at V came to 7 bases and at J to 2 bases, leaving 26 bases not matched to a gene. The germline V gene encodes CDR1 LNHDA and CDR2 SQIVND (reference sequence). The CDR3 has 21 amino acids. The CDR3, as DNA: TGTGCCAGTATCCCCCCAGGCCAGAGGCTGGTAGCGGGAGATAAACAAGAGACCCAGTACTTC. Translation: CASIPPGQRLVAGDKQETQYF.

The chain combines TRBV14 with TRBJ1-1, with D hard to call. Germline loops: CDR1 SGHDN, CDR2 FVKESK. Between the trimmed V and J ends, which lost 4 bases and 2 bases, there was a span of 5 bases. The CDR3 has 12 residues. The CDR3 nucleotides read TGTGCCAGCAGCCCCCTTAACACTGAAGCTTTCTTT. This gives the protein CASSPLNTEAFF.

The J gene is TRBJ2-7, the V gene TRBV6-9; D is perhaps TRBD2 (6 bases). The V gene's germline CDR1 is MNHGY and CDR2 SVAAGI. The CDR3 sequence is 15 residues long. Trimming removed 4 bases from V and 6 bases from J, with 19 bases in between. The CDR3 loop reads CASSFDTFLGGEQYF. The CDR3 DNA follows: TGTGCCAGCAGTTTCGACACCTTTTTGGGGGGCGAGCAGTACTTC.